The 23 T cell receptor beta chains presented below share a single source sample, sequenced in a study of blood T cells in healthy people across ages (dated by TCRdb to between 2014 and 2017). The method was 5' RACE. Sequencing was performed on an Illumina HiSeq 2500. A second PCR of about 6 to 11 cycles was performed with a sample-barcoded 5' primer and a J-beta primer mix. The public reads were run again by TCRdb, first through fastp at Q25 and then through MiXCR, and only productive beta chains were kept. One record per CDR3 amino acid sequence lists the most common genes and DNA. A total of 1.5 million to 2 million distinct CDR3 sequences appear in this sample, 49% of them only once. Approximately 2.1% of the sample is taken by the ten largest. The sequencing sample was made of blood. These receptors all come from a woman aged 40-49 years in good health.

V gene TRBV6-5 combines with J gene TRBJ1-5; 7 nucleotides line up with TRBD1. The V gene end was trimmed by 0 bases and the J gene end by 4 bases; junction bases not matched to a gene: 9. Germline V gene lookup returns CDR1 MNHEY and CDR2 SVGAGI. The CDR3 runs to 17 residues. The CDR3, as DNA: TGTGCCAGCAGTTACTCGATGGTAGGGGGCATGAATCAGCCCCAGCATTTT. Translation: CASSYSMVGGMNQPQHF.

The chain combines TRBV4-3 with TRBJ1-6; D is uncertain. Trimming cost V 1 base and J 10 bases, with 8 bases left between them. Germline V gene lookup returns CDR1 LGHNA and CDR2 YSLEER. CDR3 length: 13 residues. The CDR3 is CASSQVGTSPLHF. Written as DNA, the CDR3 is TGCGCCAGCAGCCAAGTTGGCACCTCACCCCTCCACTTT.

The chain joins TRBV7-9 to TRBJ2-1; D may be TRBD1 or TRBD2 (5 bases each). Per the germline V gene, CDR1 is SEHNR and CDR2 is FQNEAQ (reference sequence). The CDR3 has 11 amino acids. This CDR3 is CAGGSYNEQFF. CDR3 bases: TGTGCTGGGGGCTCCTACAATGAGCAGTTCTTC.

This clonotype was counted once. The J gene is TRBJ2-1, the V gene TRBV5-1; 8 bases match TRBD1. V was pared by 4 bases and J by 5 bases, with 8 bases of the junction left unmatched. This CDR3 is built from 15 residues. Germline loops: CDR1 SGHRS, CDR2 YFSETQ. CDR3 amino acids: CASSNWTGRNNEQFF. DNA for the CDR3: TGCGCCAGCAGCAACTGGACAGGGAGAAACAATGAGCAGTTCTTC.

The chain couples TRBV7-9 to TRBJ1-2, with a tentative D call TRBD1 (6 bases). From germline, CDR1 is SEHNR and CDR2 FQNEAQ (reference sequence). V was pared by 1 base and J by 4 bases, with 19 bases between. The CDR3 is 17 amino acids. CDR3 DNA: TGTGCCAGCAGCTTAGGGGGCGGACAGAGAGGGCTCTATGGCTACACCTTC. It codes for CASSLGGGQRGLYGYTF.

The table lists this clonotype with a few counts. The CDR3 nucleotides read TGTGCCAGCAGTTCAATCCGGGGGGCTGGTGAAAAACTGTTTTTT. It translates to CASSSIRGAGEKLFF. The chain links TRBV27 to TRBJ1-4; D perhaps matches TRBD1 (6 bases). Germline V gene data show CDR1 as MNHEY and CDR2 as SMNVEV (reference sequence). The CDR3 spans 15 residues. The V end lost 4 bases, the J end lost 7 bases, and 16 bases lay between the germline ends.

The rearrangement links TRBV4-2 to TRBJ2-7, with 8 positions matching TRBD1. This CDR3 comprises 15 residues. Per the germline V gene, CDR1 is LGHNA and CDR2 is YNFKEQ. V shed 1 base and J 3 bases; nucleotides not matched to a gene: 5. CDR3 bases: TGTGCCAGCAGCCAAGCGCAGGGGGCCGGCTACGAGCAGTACTTC. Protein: CASSQAQGAGYEQYF.

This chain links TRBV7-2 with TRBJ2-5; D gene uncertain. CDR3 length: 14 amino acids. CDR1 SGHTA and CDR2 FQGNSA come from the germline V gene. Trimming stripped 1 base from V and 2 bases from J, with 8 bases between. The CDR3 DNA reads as TGTGCCAGCAGCTTAGTCCAGAAACAAGAGACCCAGTACTTC. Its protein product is CASSLVQKQETQYF.

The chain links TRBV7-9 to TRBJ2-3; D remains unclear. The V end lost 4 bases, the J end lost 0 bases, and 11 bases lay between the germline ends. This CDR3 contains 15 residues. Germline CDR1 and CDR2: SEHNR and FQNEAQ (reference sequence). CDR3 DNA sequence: TGTGCCAGCAGCTCTAGTTTCTCTAGCACAGATACGCAGTATTTT. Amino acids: CASSSSFSSTDTQYF.

CDR3 amino acids: CASSEPRYGYTF. CDR3 DNA: TGTGCCAGCAGTGAACCCCGCTATGGCTACACCTTC. The J gene is TRBJ1-2, the V gene TRBV25-1, with D uncertain. Trimming left V 2 bases short and J 4 bases short, with 5 bases between. The CDR3 contains 12 residues. Germline V gives CDR1 MGHDK, CDR2 SYGVNS.

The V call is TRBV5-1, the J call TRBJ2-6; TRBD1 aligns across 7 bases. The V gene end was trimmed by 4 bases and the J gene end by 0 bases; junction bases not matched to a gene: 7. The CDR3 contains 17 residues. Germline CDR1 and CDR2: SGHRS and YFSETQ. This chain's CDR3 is CASSPGQVGSGANVLTF. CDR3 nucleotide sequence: TGCGCCAGCAGCCCTGGACAGGTCGGCTCTGGGGCCAACGTCCTGACTTTC.

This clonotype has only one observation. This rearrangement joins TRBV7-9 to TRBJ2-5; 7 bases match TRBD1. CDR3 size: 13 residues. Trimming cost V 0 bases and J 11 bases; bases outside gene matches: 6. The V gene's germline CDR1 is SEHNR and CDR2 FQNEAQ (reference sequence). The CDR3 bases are TGTGCCAGCAGCTTAGCTGTGACAGGGTTTCAGTACTTC. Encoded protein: CASSLAVTGFQYF.

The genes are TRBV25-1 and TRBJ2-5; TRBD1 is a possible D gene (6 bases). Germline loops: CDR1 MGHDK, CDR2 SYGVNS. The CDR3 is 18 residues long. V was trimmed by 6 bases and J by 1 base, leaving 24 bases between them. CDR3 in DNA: TGTGCCAGCAGCTTCCCGGGACACGCCGACTGGATCCAAGAGACCCAGTACTTC. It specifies CASSFPGHADWIQETQYF.

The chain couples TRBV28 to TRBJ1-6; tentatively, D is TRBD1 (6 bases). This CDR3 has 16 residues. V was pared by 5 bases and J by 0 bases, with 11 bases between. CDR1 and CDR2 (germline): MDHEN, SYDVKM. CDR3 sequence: CASSTGSSSYNSPLHF. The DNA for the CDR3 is TGTGCCAGCAGTACAGGGTCGAGCTCCTATAATTCACCCCTCCACTTT.

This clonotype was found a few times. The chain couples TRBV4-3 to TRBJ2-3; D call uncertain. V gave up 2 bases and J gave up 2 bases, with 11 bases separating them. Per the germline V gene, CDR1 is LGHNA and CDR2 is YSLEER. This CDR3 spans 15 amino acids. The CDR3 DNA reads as TGCGCCAGCAGCCAACGGGCCACAACCACAGATACGCAGTATTTT. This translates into CASSQRATTTDTQYF.

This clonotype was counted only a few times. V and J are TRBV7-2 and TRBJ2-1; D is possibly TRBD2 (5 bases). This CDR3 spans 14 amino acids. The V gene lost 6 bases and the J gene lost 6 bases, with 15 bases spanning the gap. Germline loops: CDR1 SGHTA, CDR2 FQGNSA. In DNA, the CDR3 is TGTGCCAGCAGGGGTGGGGAGACGGGCAATGAGCAGTTCTTC. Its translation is CASRGGETGNEQFF.

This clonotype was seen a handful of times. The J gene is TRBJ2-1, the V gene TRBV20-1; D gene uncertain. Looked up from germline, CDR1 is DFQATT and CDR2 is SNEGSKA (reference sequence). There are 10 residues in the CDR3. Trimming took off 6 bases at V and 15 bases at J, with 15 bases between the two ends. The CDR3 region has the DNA TGCAGTGCCACTGTGTCTCCCCCGTTCTTC. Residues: CSATVSPPFF.

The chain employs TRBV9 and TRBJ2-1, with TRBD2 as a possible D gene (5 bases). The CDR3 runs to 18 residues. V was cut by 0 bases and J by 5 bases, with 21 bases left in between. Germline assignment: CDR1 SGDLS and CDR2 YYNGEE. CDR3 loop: CASSVVSRRRPGDNEQFF. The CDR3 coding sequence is TGTGCCAGCAGCGTAGTGTCAAGGCGGAGGCCTGGGGACAATGAGCAGTTCTTC.

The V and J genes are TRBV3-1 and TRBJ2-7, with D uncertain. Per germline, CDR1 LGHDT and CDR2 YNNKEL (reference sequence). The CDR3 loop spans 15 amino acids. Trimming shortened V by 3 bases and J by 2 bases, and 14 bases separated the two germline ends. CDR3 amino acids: CASSHKGPKAYEQYF. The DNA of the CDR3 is TGTGCCAGCAGCCATAAGGGCCCAAAGGCCTACGAGCAGTACTTC.

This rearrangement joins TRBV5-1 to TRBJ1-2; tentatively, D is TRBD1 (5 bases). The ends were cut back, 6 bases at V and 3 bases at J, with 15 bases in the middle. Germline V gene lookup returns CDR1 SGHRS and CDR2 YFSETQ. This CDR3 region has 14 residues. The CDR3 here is CASNLTVGDYGYTF. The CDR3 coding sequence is TGCGCCAGCAACCTTACGGTAGGGGACTATGGCTACACCTTC.

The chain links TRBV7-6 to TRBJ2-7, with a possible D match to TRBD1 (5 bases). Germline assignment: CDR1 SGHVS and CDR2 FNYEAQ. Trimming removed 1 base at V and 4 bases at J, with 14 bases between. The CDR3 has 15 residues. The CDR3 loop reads CASSLDQGPLYEQYF. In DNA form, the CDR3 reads TGTGCCAGCAGCTTAGACCAGGGCCCCCTTTACGAGCAGTACTTC.

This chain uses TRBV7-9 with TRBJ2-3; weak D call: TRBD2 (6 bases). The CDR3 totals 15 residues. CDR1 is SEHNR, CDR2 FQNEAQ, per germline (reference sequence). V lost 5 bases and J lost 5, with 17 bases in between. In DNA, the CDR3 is TGTGCCAGCAGCCCCTCCGTTCGGGGAGGAGATACGCAGTATTTT. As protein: CASSPSVRGGDTQYF.

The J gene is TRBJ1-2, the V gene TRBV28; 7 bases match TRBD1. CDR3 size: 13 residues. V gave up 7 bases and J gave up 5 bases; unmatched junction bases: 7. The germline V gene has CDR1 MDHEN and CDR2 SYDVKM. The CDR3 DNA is TGTGCCAGCACCCAGGGGGGGGCTTATGGCTACACCTTC. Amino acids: CASTQGGAYGYTF.